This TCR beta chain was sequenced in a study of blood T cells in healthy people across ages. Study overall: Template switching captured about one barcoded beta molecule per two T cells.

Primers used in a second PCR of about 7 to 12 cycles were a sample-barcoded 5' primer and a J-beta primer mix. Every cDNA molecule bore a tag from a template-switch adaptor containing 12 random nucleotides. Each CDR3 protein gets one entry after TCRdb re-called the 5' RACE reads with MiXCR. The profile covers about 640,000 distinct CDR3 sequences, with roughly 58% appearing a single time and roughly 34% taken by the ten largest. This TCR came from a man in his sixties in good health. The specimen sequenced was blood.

CDR3 DNA sequence: TGCAGCGTCGCCGGGGACAGCGGGGAGACCCAGTACTTC. Its translation: CSVAGDSGETQYF. The chain uses TRBV29-1 and TRBJ2-5; D possibly corresponds to TRBD1 (7 bases). The CDR3 extends over 13 amino acids. Trimming removed 6 bases from V and 5 bases from J, with 16 bases in between. Germline loops: CDR1 SQVTM, CDR2 ANQGSEA.